Listed below are T cell receptor beta chains from one sample, sequenced in a study of HIV-infected patients and healthy controls. Using its own MiXCR run on the 5' RACE reads, TCRdb lists one record per CDR3 protein. The table lists under 10,000 distinct CDR3 sequences, about 6.1% of them singletons. Sequencing was done on a sample of blood. The receptor set was obtained from an adult in good health. Both conserved end residues are part of each CDR3. A D gene is named only where the DNA matches it firmly. A clone size is listed for some rows: how often the clone was seen (once, few, many), or a class if it is expanded.

clone size,D gene,V gene,J gene,CDR3 protein,CDR3 DNA
-,-,TRBV5-1,TRBJ1-1,CATKDPSRTEAFF,TGCGCCACGAAGGACCCTTCTAGAACTGAAGCTTTCTTT
many,-,TRBV12-3/TRBV12-4,TRBJ2-3,CASTRLVSDTQYF,TGTGCCAGCACCCGACTAGTTTCAGATACGCAGTATTTT
many,TRBD1,TRBV20-1,TRBJ1-5,CSARPETGINQPQHF,TGCAGTGCTAGACCCGAGACAGGGATCAATCAGCCCCAGCATTTT
medium-sized,-,TRBV28,TRBJ1-6,CASSLSYSPLHF,TGTGCCAGCAGTTTATCCTATTCACCCCTCCACTTT
many,-,TRBV30,TRBJ2-1,CAWNAGGLRNEQFF,TGTGCCTGGAACGCCGGGGGACTGAGAAATGAGCAGTTCTTC
medium-sized,-,TRBV5-4,TRBJ2-7,CASSSPRGHEQYF,TGTGCCAGCAGCTCGCCCCGAGGGCACGAGCAGTACTTC
medium-sized,-,TRBV2,TRBJ1-4,CASRGGLGEKLFF,TGTGCCAGTCGCGGGGGATTGGGTGAAAAACTGTTTTTT
many,-,TRBV12-3/TRBV12-4,TRBJ2-2,CASSPVGGQSGELFF,TGTGCCAGCAGTCCAGTGGGGGGGCAATCCGGGGAGCTGTTTTTT
many,TRBD2,TRBV7-2,TRBJ2-5,CASSPALAGGQETQYF,TGTGCCAGCAGTCCCGCGCTAGCGGGGGGGCAAGAGACCCAGTACTTC
-,-,TRBV12-3/TRBV12-4,TRBJ1-5,CASRYEMGSNQPQHF,TGTGCCAGCAGGTATGAGATGGGGAGCAATCAGCCCCAGCATTTT
medium-sized,-,TRBV28,TRBJ2-1,CASSQPGYGHEQFF,TGTGCCAGCAGTCAACCGGGCTACGGGCATGAGCAGTTCTTC
few,-,TRBV5-1,TRBJ2-3,CASSYSSTVSSTDTQYF,TGCGCCAGCAGCTATTCTTCGACGGTTTCTAGCACAGATACGCAGTATTTT
few,-,TRBV7-6,TRBJ2-7,CASSLAGVYEQYF,TGTGCCAGCAGCTTAGCGGGGGTCTACGAGCAGTACTTC
medium-sized,-,TRBV7-2,TRBJ2-7,CASSLAGGMYEQYF,TGTGCCAGCAGCTTAGCGGGAGGCATGTACGAGCAGTACTTC
many,TRBD1,TRBV6-5,TRBJ2-7,CASSYSNPSGQGAGEQYF,TGTGCCAGCAGTTACTCTAACCCTTCGGGACAGGGGGCTGGCGAGCAGTACTTC
medium-sized,TRBD2,TRBV27,TRBJ2-7,CASSLIAGYEQYF,TGTGCCAGCAGTTTAATAGCGGGCTACGAGCAGTACTTC
-,-,TRBV7-9,TRBJ2-3,CASSLGGIDRNTDTQYF,TGTGCCAGCAGCTTAGGGGGGATCGACAGGAACACAGATACGCAGTATTTT
medium-sized,TRBD2,TRBV10-3,TRBJ2-7,CAAGTSSGEQYF,TGTGCCGCAGGGACTAGCTCGGGCGAGCAGTACTTC
medium-sized,-,TRBV25-1,TRBJ1-1,CASSEAGVGYTEAFF,TGTGCCAGCAGTGAAGCGGGGGTGGGTTATACTGAAGCTTTCTTT
many,TRBD1,TRBV20-1,TRBJ1-1,CSASGTGPLMNTEAFF,TGCAGTGCTTCCGGGACAGGGCCACTCATGAACACTGAAGCTTTCTTT
medium-sized,TRBD1,TRBV6-4,TRBJ2-1,CASSDSTGGNEQFF,TGTGCCAGCAGTGACTCGACAGGGGGCAATGAGCAGTTCTTC
many,-,TRBV11-3,TRBJ1-1,CASSSGPLNTEAFF,TGTGCCAGCAGCTCGGGACCTTTGAACACTGAAGCTTTCTTT
many,-,TRBV27,TRBJ1-1,CASSPLAPAVSGTEAFF,TGTGCCAGCAGCCCTCTAGCCCCGGCGGTTTCGGGCACTGAAGCTTTCTTT
many,-,TRBV19,TRBJ1-1,CASSIGPPWGTEAFF,TGTGCCAGTAGTATAGGGCCTCCTTGGGGAACTGAAGCTTTCTTT
medium-sized,-,TRBV5-4,TRBJ2-4,CASSLVAGRAKNIQYF,TGTGCCAGCAGCTTGGTGGCGGGGAGGGCCAAAAACATTCAGTACTTC
medium-sized,-,TRBV27,TRBJ1-1,CATGPAGGRDTEAFF,TGTGCCACAGGTCCCGCCGGAGGCCGGGACACTGAAGCTTTCTTT
many,-,TRBV3-1,TRBJ2-5,CASSQGVETQYF,TGTGCCAGCAGCCAAGGGGTGGAGACCCAGTACTTC
-,-,TRBV7-9,TRBJ1-1,CASSFSADTEAFF,TGTGCCAGCAGCTTTTCAGCGGACACTGAAGCTTTCTTT
medium-sized,TRBD1,TRBV3-1,TRBJ1-1,CASSLGTALGGTEAFF,TGTGCCAGCAGCCTAGGGACAGCCCTCGGGGGCACTGAAGCTTTCTTT
medium-sized,-,TRBV6-5,TRBJ1-2,CASSYSGREGIYGYTF,TGTGCCAGCAGTTACTCGGGCAGGGAGGGGATCTATGGCTACACCTTC
medium-sized,TRBD1,TRBV20-1,TRBJ2-7,CSATWTGGPYEQYF,TGCAGTGCTACTTGGACAGGGGGGCCCTACGAGCAGTACTTC
many,-,TRBV12-3/TRBV12-4,TRBJ2-1,CASSLNEDNEQFF,TGTGCCAGCAGCCTAAACGAAGACAATGAGCAGTTCTTC
few,TRBD1,TRBV19,TRBJ1-5,CASSKGQPHNQPQHF,TGTGCCAGTAGTAAGGGACAGCCGCACAATCAGCCCCAGCATTTT
many,-,TRBV4-1,TRBJ1-1,CASSQVNTVLAFF,TGCGCCAGCAGCCAAGTAAATACGGTCTTGGCTTTCTTT
medium-sized,-,TRBV12-5,TRBJ1-1,CASGQQGNTEAFF,TGTGCTAGTGGTCAACAGGGAAATACTGAAGCTTTCTTT
many,TRBD1,TRBV28,TRBJ2-5,CASTPSDRGGGETQYF,TGTGCCAGCACCCCCTCAGACAGGGGCGGAGGAGAGACCCAGTACTTC
many,-,TRBV29-1,TRBJ2-1,CSVLGHRGLSSYNEQFF,TGCAGCGTTCTCGGGCACCGCGGGTTAAGCTCCTACAATGAGCAGTTCTTC
medium-sized,TRBD2,TRBV11-2,TRBJ2-5,CASSPTILAGGSETQYF,TGTGCCAGCAGCCCCACAATTCTAGCGGGGGGCTCGGAGACCCAGTACTTC
few,-,TRBV7-2,TRBJ2-3,CASSLLGGVGADTQYF,TGTGCCAGCAGCTTGCTAGGGGGGGTAGGGGCAGATACGCAGTATTTT
medium-sized,-,TRBV5-1,TRBJ1-1,CASSSLGPTNTEAFF,TGCGCCAGCAGCTCGTTGGGACCGACGAACACTGAAGCTTTCTTT
many,-,TRBV20-1,TRBJ2-1,CSASTATTSYNEQFF,TGCAGTGCTTCGACTGCGACAACCTCCTACAATGAGCAGTTCTTC
medium-sized,-,TRBV5-1,TRBJ2-7,CASSPAGTPTYEQYF,TGCGCCAGCAGCCCCGCCGGGACACCCACCTACGAGCAGTACTTC